The rows below give T cell receptor beta chains drawn from one sample of a study of molecular identifiers for immune sequencing clone quantification. One entry per CDR3 protein results from TCRdb running MiXCR on the PCR reads. The sample has about 65,000 distinct CDR3 sequences; around 18% are singletons. The sequenced material came from naive CD8+ T cells from blood, with Jurkat cell RNA spiked in. The receptors here all came from a human donor in good health. Some libraries in this study had Jurkat cell RNA spiked in. The conserved cysteine and the conserved F or W are not part of the CDR3 here.

v_call,j_call,cdr3_aa
TRBV24-1,TRBJ2-3,ATSELGLAGVTDTQY
TRBV4-1,TRBJ2-3,ASSHPTGSTDTQY
TRBV30,TRBJ2-7,AWSEGAHEQY
TRBV27,TRBJ2-5,ASSPRSGTRGETQY
TRBV23-1,TRBJ1-1,ASNIAAEAF
TRBV4-2,TRBJ2-5,ASSQSYLAGGQETQY
TRBV6-5,TRBJ1-1,ASSYETGEAF
TRBV7-9,TRBJ2-5,ASSLSIAGGPQETQY
TRBV29-1,TRBJ1-1,SVEPGLNTEAF
TRBV7-9,TRBJ2-7,ASSSGLAAGEQY
TRBV7-8,TRBJ1-4,ASSGTGGSNEKLF
TRBV11-3,TRBJ2-7,ASSFQDSVTTSLSYEQY
TRBV13,TRBJ2-5,ASSPSLLERQETQY
TRBV19,TRBJ2-3,ASTPLAGSTDTQY
TRBV20-1,TRBJ2-3,SARELAEITDTQY
TRBV29-1,TRBJ2-1,RVLFETGNNEQF